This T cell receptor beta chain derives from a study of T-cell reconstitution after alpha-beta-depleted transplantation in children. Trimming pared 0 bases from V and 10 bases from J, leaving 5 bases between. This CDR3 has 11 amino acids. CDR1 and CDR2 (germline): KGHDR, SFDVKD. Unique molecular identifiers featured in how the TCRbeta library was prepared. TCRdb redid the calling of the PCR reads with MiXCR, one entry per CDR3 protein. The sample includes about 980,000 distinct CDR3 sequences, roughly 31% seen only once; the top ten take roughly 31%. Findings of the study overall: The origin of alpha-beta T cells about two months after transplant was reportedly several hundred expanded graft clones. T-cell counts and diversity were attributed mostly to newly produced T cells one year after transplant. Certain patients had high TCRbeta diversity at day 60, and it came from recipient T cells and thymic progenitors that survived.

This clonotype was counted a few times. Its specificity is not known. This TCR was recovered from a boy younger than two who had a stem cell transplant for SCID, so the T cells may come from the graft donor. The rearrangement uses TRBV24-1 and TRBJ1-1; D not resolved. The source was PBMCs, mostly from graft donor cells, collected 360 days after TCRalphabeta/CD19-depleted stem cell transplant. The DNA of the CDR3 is TGTGCCACCAGTGATTTGCGTGGAGCTTTCTTT. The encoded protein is CATSDLRGAFF.